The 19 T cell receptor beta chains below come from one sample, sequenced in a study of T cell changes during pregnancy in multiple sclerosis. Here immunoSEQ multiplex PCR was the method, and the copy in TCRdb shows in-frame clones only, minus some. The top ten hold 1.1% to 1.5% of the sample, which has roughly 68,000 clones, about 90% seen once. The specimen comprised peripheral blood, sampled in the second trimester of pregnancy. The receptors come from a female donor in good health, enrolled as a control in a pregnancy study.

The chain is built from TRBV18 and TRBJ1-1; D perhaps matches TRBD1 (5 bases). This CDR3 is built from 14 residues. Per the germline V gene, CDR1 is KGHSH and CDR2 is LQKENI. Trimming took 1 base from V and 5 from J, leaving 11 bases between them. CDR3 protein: CASSPQGVETEAFF. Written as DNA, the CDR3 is TGTGCCAGCTCACCACAAGGGGTGGAAACTGAAGCTTTCTTT.

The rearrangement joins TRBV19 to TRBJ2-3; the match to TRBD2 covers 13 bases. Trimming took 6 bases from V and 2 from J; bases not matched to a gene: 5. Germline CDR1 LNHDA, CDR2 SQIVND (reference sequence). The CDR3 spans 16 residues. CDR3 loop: CASRWTSGGHTDTQYF. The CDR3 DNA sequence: TGTGCCAGTAGATGGACTAGCGGGGGACACACAGATACGCAGTATTTT. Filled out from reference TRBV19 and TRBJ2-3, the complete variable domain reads DGGITQSPKYLFRKEGQNVTLSCEQNLNHDAMYWYRQDPGQGLRLIYYSQIVNDFQKGDIAEGYSVSREKKESFPLTVTSAQKNPTAFYLCASRWTSGGHTDTQYFGPGTRLTVL.

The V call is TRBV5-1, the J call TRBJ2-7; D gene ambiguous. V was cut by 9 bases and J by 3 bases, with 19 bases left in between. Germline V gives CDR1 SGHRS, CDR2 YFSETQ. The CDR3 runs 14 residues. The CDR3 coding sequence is TGCGCCATTTTTCAGACACGGATTCGCTACGAGCAGTACTTC. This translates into CAIFQTRIRYEQYF.

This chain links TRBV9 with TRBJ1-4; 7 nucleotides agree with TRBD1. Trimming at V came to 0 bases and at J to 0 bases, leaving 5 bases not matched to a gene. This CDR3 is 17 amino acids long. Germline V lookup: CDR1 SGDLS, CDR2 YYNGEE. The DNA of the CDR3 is TGTGCCAGCAGCGTAGCACAGGGGATAGCAACTAATGAAAAACTGTTTTTT. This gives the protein CASSVAQGIATNEKLFF.

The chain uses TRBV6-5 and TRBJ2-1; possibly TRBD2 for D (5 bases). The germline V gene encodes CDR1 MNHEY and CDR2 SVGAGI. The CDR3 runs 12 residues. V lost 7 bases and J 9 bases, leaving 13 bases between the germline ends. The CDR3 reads CASTDGRGEQFF. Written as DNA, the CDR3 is TGTGCCAGCACAGACGGCCGGGGTGAGCAGTTCTTC.

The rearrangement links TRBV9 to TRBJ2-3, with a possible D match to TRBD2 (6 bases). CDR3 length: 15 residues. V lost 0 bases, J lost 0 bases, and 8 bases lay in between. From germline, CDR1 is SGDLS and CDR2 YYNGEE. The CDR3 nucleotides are TGTGCCAGCAGCGTAGACGGGAGCAGCACAGATACGCAGTATTTT. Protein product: CASSVDGSSTDTQYF.

Here the CDR3 reads CASSLTTDAPLHF. The CDR3 DNA follows: TGTGCCAGCAGCTTAACCACAGATGCACCCCTCCACTTT. The rearrangement joins TRBV7-3 to TRBJ1-6; D gene unclear. The CDR3 loop spans 13 amino acids. V was clipped by 0 bases and J by 11 bases, with 8 bases between them. From germline, CDR1 is SGHTA and CDR2 FQGTGA.

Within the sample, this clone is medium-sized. The CDR3 sequence is CASSLTASSYEQYF. CDR3 DNA: TGTGCCAGCAGTTTAACAGCCAGCTCCTACGAGCAGTACTTC. The V and J genes are TRBV27 and TRBJ2-7; D ambiguous. In germline, CDR1 is MNHEY, CDR2 SMNVEV (reference sequence). Trimming removed 2 bases from V and 0 bases from J, with 8 bases in between. The CDR3 covers 14 residues.

The chain's CDR3 is CASSLGLGEQYF. CDR3 nucleotides: TGTGCCAGCAGCTTGGGGCTTGGGGAGCAGTACTTC. V usage is TRBV7-8 and J usage is TRBJ2-7, with a weak D call TRBD1 (5 bases). Trimming cost V 3 bases and J 7 bases, with 10 bases left between them. This CDR3 region has 12 residues. Germline CDR1 reads SGHVS; CDR2 reads FQNEAQ.

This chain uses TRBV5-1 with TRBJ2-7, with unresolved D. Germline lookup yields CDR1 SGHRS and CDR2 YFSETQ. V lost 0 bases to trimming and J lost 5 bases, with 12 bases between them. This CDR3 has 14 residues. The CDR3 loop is CASSLGAVTDEQYF. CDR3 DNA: TGCGCCAGCAGCTTGGGAGCTGTAACCGACGAGCAGTACTTC.

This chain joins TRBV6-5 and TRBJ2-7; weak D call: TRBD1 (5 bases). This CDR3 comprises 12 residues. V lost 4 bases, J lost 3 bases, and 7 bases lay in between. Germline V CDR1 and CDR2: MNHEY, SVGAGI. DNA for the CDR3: TGTGCCAGCAGTTCCACAGGCTACGAGCAGTACTTC. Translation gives CASSSTGYEQYF.

In DNA, the CDR3 is TGTGCCAGTTCGGGACTAGCTGTAAACATTCAGTACTTC. This translates into CASSGLAVNIQYF. The chain has TRBV6-6 and TRBJ2-4, with 9 positions matching TRBD2. CDR3 length: 13 amino acids. V lost 9 bases to trimming and J lost 6 bases; unmatched junction nucleotides: 6. Germline V lookup: CDR1 MNHNY, CDR2 SVGAGI (reference sequence).

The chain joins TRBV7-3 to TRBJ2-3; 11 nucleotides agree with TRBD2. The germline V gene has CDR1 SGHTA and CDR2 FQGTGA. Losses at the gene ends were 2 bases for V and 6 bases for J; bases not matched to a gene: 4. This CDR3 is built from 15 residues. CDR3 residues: CASSLGTSGIDTQYF. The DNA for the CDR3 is TGTGCCAGCAGCTTAGGGACTAGCGGAATTGATACGCAGTATTTT.

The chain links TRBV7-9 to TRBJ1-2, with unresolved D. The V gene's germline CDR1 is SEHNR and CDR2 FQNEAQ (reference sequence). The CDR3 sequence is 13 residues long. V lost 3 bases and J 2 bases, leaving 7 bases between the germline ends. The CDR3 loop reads CASSFGVNYGYTF. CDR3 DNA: TGTGCCAGCAGCTTCGGAGTAAACTATGGCTACACCTTC.

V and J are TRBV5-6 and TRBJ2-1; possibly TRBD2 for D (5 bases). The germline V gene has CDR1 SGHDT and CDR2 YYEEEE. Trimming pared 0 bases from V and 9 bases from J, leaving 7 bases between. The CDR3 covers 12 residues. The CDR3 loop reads CASSLGESEQFF. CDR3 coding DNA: TGTGCCAGCAGCTTGGGGGAGTCTGAGCAGTTCTTC.

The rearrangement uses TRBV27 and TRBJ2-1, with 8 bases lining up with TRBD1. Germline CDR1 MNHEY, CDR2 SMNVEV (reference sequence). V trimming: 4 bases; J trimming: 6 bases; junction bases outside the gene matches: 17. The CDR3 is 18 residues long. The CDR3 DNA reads TGTGCCAGCAGTTCATTGGAGATTTTGACAGGGGTTAGCAATGAGCAGTTCTTC. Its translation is CASSSLEILTGVSNEQFF.

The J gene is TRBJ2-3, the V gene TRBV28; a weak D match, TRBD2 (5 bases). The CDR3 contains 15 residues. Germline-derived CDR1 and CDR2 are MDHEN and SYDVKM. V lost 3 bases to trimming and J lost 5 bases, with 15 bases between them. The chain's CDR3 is CASSFERELIDTQYF. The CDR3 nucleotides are TGTGCCAGCAGTTTTGAGAGGGAGCTGATAGATACGCAGTATTTT.

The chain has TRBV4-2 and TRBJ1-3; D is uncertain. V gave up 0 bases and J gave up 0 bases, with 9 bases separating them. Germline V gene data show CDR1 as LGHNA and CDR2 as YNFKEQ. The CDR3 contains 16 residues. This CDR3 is CASSQDHGSSGNTIYF. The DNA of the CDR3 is TGTGCCAGCAGCCAAGATCACGGGAGCTCTGGAAACACCATATATTTT.

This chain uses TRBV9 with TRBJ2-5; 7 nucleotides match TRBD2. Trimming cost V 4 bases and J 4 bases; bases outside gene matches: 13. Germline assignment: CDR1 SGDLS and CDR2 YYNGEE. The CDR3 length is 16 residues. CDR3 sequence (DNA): TGTGCCAGCAGCCCTCCTAGCGGAGCACGAGTAGAGACCCAGTACTTC. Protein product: CASSPPSGARVETQYF.